The source of this TCR beta chain is a study of cytomegalovirus exposure and HLA in healthy donors (dated by TCRdb to 2017 to 2019). About the full investigation: In an earlier analysis of around 540 of the donors, under 300 Gb of sequence data and 100 million or so unique TCR beta sequences from about 179 million T cells were reported. Roughly 300 gigabases of sequencing data and tens of millions of unique TCR sequences made up an early release that covered about 640 HLA-typed donors. The genetic ancestry cluster associated with self-reported Caucasian donors included around 76% of the roughly 410 genotyped donors. The aim of the study was to test whether cataloging public T cell receptors could identify signatures of past pathogen exposure. The study profiled the T cell repertoires of 500 to 800 subjects by immunosequencing and related them to cytomegalovirus serostatus. A separate validation cohort of some 130 different subjects was used in addition to the roughly 620-subject first cohort. To predict cytomegalovirus infection status, the study brought together high-throughput TCR immunosequencing, statistical association of individual TCRs with disease status, and machine learning. In a later analysis, previously published TCR beta repertoires from several hundred donors were re-analyzed and high-resolution HLA genotyping was added so that TCR occurrence patterns could be studied. Rather than using new phenotypic data, the later analysis identified candidate immune exposures from TCR beta sequences and from how often those sequences occurred across donors. An earlier analysis of several hundred of the donors applied high-throughput TCR beta sequencing to assess whether each TCR beta V gene segment acted as functional or pseudogenic. Donor age, sex, ethnicity and CMV serostatus were collected together with the repertoire data. Genome-wide SNP genotypes for about 60% of the roughly 700 donors were used in a later genetic analysis, which treated that subset as a discovery cohort. Every discovery cohort repertoire had been produced on one sequencing platform. HLA typing included class I and class II loci at four-digit resolution. The number of donors typed differed by locus, with roughly 629-640 for A, B, C, DRB1 and DQB1, roughly 520 for DQA1, under 610 for DPA1, and under 490 for DPB1. Roughly 5 DR-DQ haplotypes were handled as single units for association and clustering, since linkage in the cohort was strong. Among 398 genotyped donors of the cohort, an average of around 240,000 unique TCR beta nucleotide sequences was sequenced per donor, of which 15% to 20% were non-productive.

The receptor library was made with the immunoSEQ multiplex PCR assay. A mixture of 60 forward primers for TCR Vbeta segments and 13 reverse primers for TCR Jbeta segments was used in the multiplex PCR. Amplification of the CDR3 region of rearranged TCR beta genes was performed with a multiplex PCR assay on genomic DNA. The Illumina HiSeq System was used to sequence the amplified TCR beta libraries as 87-base-pair reads. Turning to the authors' computational methods: A later analysis tallied around 80 million unique TCR beta chains across the 640 or so repertoires, and approximately 9.9 million of those chains were shared by two or more donors. Raw reads were error-corrected and collapsed into unique sequences with a nearest-neighbor algorithm that merged closely related sequences to remove PCR and sequencing errors. Alignment of CDR3 sequences to IMGT reference sequences was used to assign V, D and J gene segments. For a sequence to be retained, at least a six-nucleotide match to both a V gene segment and a J gene segment was required. A rearrangement was called productive if the CDR3 had no stop codons and remained in frame with V and J, and every other rearrangement was called non-productive. Following IMGT convention, CDR3 was defined as the stretch from the second conserved V-encoded cysteine up to the conserved J-encoded phenylalanine. The earlier analysis of some 550 of the donors excluded any sequence lacking an unambiguous match to a single V gene segment. An earlier analysis of 587 of the donors classified V segments as functional when productive rearrangements were above 56.7% and as segregating when the standard deviation between donors was above 5%. A statistical classification framework was built to diagnose cytomegalovirus status from the catalog of TCR beta chain sequences. In a later analysis, TCR nucleotide sequences were compared against IMGT/GENE-DB human TR gene sequences so that V and J genes could be assigned. A later analysis assigned CDR3 sequences and most-parsimonious VDJ recombination scenarios with the TCRdist pipeline. In a later analysis, each TCR beta chain was defined by its CDR3 amino acid sequence together with its V-gene family, and reads without a unique V-gene family were excluded. In a later analysis, some 600 highly shared, low-generation-probability nucleotide sequences were removed to address suspected cross-contamination and a sequencing artifact. In a later analysis, a clonal expansion index for each public chain was calculated from normalized within-repertoire ranks of inferred template counts. In a later analysis, generation probabilities were computed using a VDJ recombination model fitted to out-of-frame rearrangements, and the results were checked against IGoR. In a later analysis, TCR-TCR, TCR-HLA and TCR-CMV co-occurrence was scored with hypergeometric tests, and a repertoire-size bias correction was applied to TCR pairs. In a later analysis, false discovery rates were estimated by permuting HLA or CMV assignments 20 times. In a later analysis, co-occurring TCRs were grouped using DBSCAN, and TCRdist sequence similarity was added for clustering within HLA-allele-positive subsets. Repertoires with fewer than 30,000 or more than 120,000 public chains were left out of co-occurrence clustering, as were four to six repertoires with anomalous nucleotide sharing. The immuneACCESS repertoire file appears here via TCRdb, limited to in-frame rearrangements. These files lack a portion of the clones; in checked studies, under half of the deficit traces to unresolved V genes, and the cause of the others is not known. That table supplies the V and J calls and clone size; D and trimming were determined from the DNA. The sample includes around 110,000 clones, with 65% to 90% observed a single time. About 1.5% of the sample is held by the ten biggest clonotypes.

The cohort consisted of approximately 690 healthy bone marrow donors. At the time of sampling, all cohort members were nominally healthy, though unrecorded immune exposures were likely present. The donor tested CMV seronegative, placing the donor among the 350 or so seronegative members of the cohort. A peripheral blood sample was collected from each donor, and TCR beta sequencing was performed on peripheral blood mononuclear cells. The Qiagen DNeasy Blood Extraction Kit was used to extract genomic DNA from the blood cell samples. As regards this clone: The antigen it recognizes is unknown. The sample holds no much larger clone one base away, and base qualities are not on file.

From the cysteine through the phenylalanine, the CDR3 covers 12 amino acids. The read is trimmed to its CDR3 DNA, 36 bases read in frame from base 1. In the germline V gene, CDR1 corresponds to SQVTM and CDR2 to ANQGSEA. Between the V and J ends, shortened by 3 bases and 4 bases respectively, the junction contains 8 bases. Findings and caveats that apply to the study as a whole: At a false discovery rate of 0.05, a later analysis linked about 17,000 TCR beta sequences to specific HLA alleles. Correlated functional status among segregating V segments might be attributable to linkage disequilibrium, but an unknown experimental factor could not be ruled out. Roughly uniform sequencing depth across donors was assumed in presence/absence analyses, although this assumption may not hold. In a later analysis, the rate of TCR association differed among HLA loci, with DRB1 alleles having the most associated TCRs and HLA-C alleles having the fewest. The cohort was sequenced for TCR beta chains only, and without alpha or paired-chain data the features that could be detected were limited. An earlier analysis of approximately 590 of the donors showed that most TCR beta V segments appeared in productive rearrangements either about 90% or about 30% of the time, which broadly matched IMGT annotations. A few of the identified cytomegalovirus-associated TCR beta chains were confirmed in vitro to be specific for cytomegalovirus antigens. Because some donors lacked HLA typing at each locus, the association tests relied only on the typed subset. An association between a missense DCLRE1C variant and V-gene and J-gene trimming of TCR beta chains was found in a later genetic analysis and replicated in an independent cohort. In a later analysis, HLA-associated TCR beta chains were found to be more clonally expanded and to have lower generation probabilities than equally common non-associated chains. For the cohort, immune exposure information was limited to CMV serostatus. The 87-base-pair reads could not distinguish some IMGT-functional V segments, including TRBV6-2 and TRBV6-3, so those segments were excluded. According to a later analysis, most CMV-associated TCR beta chains appeared to be HLA-restricted, and the HLA associations seemed to be driven largely by CMV exposure. Assigning TCR associations to individual alleles was difficult when HLA alleles, especially DR and DQ, strongly co-occurred. The study gave a list of about 170 TCR beta chains associated with cytomegalovirus. A cluster of highly shared sequence variants was judged likely to represent a technical artifact of the sequencing pipeline. It was suggested by the authors that the approach could potentially be generalized to other disease states and immunological phenotypes. In a later genetic analysis, fewer N-insertions in productive TCRs were reported among donors in an Asian-associated ancestry cluster than the roughly 640-donor mean. Most TCR sequences were observed very rarely across donors, whereas some public TCRs were present in many individuals. The earlier analysis of about 600 of the donors excluded 15 to 20 rarely observed V segments, including chromosome 9 orphons, because counts were too low. A further reported finding was that TCR beta sequences accurately predicted the HLA-A and HLA-B alleles for most subjects in the first cohort. According to a later analysis, parvovirus B19, influenza, CMV and Epstein-Barr virus appeared linked to several top co-occurrence clusters. The classifier was reported to diagnose cytomegalovirus status with high specificity and sensitivity in both the original cohort and the validation cohort.

The sequence was collected from a man aged 45-65 years in good health and CMV-seronegative. This receptor chain uses TRBV29-1 and TRBJ2-3; TRBD2 is possibly the D segment (5 matching bases). Sequencing input: PBMCs. The nucleotide sequence reads as follows: TGCAGCGTTGAGGAGGTCCCAGATACGCAGTATTTT. The encoded protein is CSVEEVPDTQYF.